What follows are 8 T cell receptor beta chains derived from one specimen sequenced in a study of T-cell reconstitution after alpha-beta-depleted transplantation in children. The authors prepared the TCRbeta library with unique molecular identifiers. Each CDR3 protein is one row after TCRdb ran MiXCR on the PCR reads. Counted here are over 400,000 distinct CDR3 sequences, approximately 13% occurring once; the ten biggest clones make up about 5.4%. The sequenced sample was PBMCs from the stem cell graft donor, obtained from the stem cell graft. The receptors originated from a human donor who donated a stem cell graft to a child with combined immunodeficiency.

V and J are TRBV6-2 or TRBV6-3 and TRBJ2-7; 7 bases line up with TRBD1. CDR1 is MNHEY, CDR2 SVGEGT, per germline. This CDR3 contains 14 residues. J gave up 4 bases and V 6 bases, and 9 bases lay outside the gene matches. The CDR3 DNA reads as TGTGCCAGCAGACCTGGGGACAGTACATACGAGCAGTACTTC. Amino acid sequence: CASRPGDSTYEQYF.

There are a few counts of this clonotype. The V call is TRBV29-1, the J call TRBJ2-3; 12 bases map to TRBD1. CDR1 is SQVTM and CDR2 is ANQGSEA in the germline V gene. This CDR3 region has 18 residues. Trimming removed 1 base from V and 5 bases from J; junction bases left unmatched: 13. CDR3 region: CSVEGPRDRGPLRDTQYF. CDR3 in DNA: TGCAGCGTTGAAGGTCCCCGGGACAGGGGGCCTCTTAGAGATACGCAGTATTTT.

The genes are TRBV15 and TRBJ2-1, with D unresolved. Germline CDR1 is LNHNV and CDR2 is YYDKDF (reference sequence). The CDR3 totals 15 residues. The ends were cut back, 0 bases at V and 6 bases at J, with 12 bases in the middle. The CDR3 loop is CATSRDQVDFNEQFF. The CDR3 DNA is TGTGCCACCAGCAGAGATCAGGTAGATTTCAATGAGCAGTTCTTC.

The sample holds a few counts of this clonotype. The chain uses TRBV5-1 and TRBJ2-3; no firm D call. V lost 5 bases, J lost 0 bases, and 13 bases lay in between. The CDR3 covers 15 residues. The germline V gene encodes CDR1 SGHRS and CDR2 YFSETQ. The CDR3 region has the DNA TGCGCCAGCAGGGCCGACGGAGCTAGCACAGATACGCAGTATTTT. This encodes CASRADGASTDTQYF.

This clonotype was counted between two and nine times. The chain joins TRBV2 to TRBJ2-7; D may match TRBD1 or TRBD2 (6 bases each). The germline gives CDR1 SNHLY, CDR2 FYNNEI. The CDR3 contains 14 residues. Trimming pared 6 bases from V and 0 bases from J, leaving 12 bases between. CDR3 protein: CASRGRGPSYEQYF. The CDR3 DNA reads as TGTGCCAGCAGGGGACGGGGGCCCTCCTACGAGCAGTACTTC.

This clonotype was counted ten times or more. The chain carries TRBV6-1 and TRBJ2-7, with 7 bases identical to TRBD1. The CDR3 consists of 15 residues. Germline assignment: CDR1 MNHNS and CDR2 SASEGT. J lost 0 bases, V lost 6 bases, and 8 bases had no gene match. The CDR3 sequence is CASSPPGQASYEQYF. The DNA of the CDR3 is TGTGCCAGCAGCCCCCCAGGACAGGCCTCCTACGAGCAGTACTTC.

The chain has TRBV4-1 and TRBJ2-1, with unresolved D. This CDR3 is 12 amino acids long. The V gene's germline CDR1 is MGHRA and CDR2 YSYEKL. Trimming shortened V by 3 bases and J by 7 bases, and 7 bases separated the two germline ends. CDR3 bases: TGCGCCAGCAGCCATATTGAGAATGAGCAGTTCTTC. This codes for CASSHIENEQFF.

The chain has TRBV5-1 and TRBJ2-2; TRBD1 aligns across 9 bases. The CDR3 is made up of 15 amino acids. Trimming cost V 4 bases and J 5 bases; bases outside gene matches: 6. Germline V gene data show CDR1 as SGHRS and CDR2 as YFSETQ. The CDR3 is CASSPGQGLTGELFF. CDR3 nucleotides: TGCGCCAGCAGCCCGGGACAGGGACTTACCGGGGAGCTGTTTTTT.